The 5 T cell receptor beta chains below were found in one sample sequenced in a study of shared clonotypes between healthy human individuals. Clones were read by immunoSEQ multiplex PCR, and TCRdb kept only the in-frame ones, dropping some. This table has about 960,000 clones, less than 85% appearing once. Sequencing was performed on memory CD4+ T cells sorted from blood. As to subset: CD45RA-negative fraction. These receptors were obtained from a man aged 18-30 years in good health.

This chain uses TRBV18 with TRBJ2-7; D possibly matches TRBD1 or TRBD2 (5 bases each). V was shortened by 3 bases and J by 2 bases, with 11 bases between the two germline ends. Germline V gene sequence: CDR1 KGHSH, CDR2 LQKENI. The length of the CDR3 is 14 residues. CDR3 sequence (DNA): TGTGCCAGCTCACCGAGAAGGGGAGCCTACGAGCAGTACTTC. Its protein product is CASSPRRGAYEQYF.

V usage is TRBV15 and J usage is TRBJ2-6; D ambiguous. Germline V lookup: CDR1 LNHNV, CDR2 YYDKDF (reference sequence). V gave up 0 bases and J gave up 2 bases, with 5 bases separating them. This CDR3 is built from 15 residues. CDR3 in DNA: TGTGCCACCAGCAGAGATGGAGCTGGGGCCAACGTCCTGACTTTC. Its protein is CATSRDGAGANVLTF.

This chain uses TRBV5-1 with TRBJ1-2; D is perhaps TRBD1 (6 bases). The CDR3 contains 17 residues. Germline loops: CDR1 SGHRS, CDR2 YFSETQ. Trimming took 4 bases from V and 4 from J, leaving 23 bases between them. CDR3 sequence (DNA): TGCGCCAGCAGCCAACAGAGCACGACAGGAATCTTCTATGGCTACACCTTC. The encoded protein is CASSQQSTTGIFYGYTF.

A single count supports this clone. J is TRBJ2-1 and V is TRBV5-4, with a possible D match to TRBD2 (6 bases). CDR1 is SGHNT and CDR2 is YYREEE in the germline V gene (reference sequence). The CDR3 sequence is 13 residues long. V dropped 3 bases and J dropped 7 bases, with 11 bases sitting between them. The CDR3 reads CASSWRGRNEQFF. In DNA, the CDR3 is TGTGCCAGCAGCTGGAGGGGTCGGAATGAGCAGTTCTTC.

V gene TRBV7-9 combines with J gene TRBJ1-4; D not resolved. This CDR3 is 12 amino acids long. Germline V lookup: CDR1 SEHNR, CDR2 FQNEAQ (reference sequence). Trimming left V 4 bases short and J 8 bases short, with 8 bases between. CDR3 protein: CASSSRLEKLFF. The CDR3 DNA follows: TGTGCCAGCAGCTCCAGGCTGGAAAAACTGTTTTTT.